This TCR beta chain was retrieved from a study of OX40 agonist ivuxolimab in advanced cancers. The protocol was immunoSEQ multiplex PCR, while the TCRdb copy is restricted to in-frame clones and leaves out a portion. Of around 40,000 clones listed, 80% are singletons. Only a few counts were recorded for this clone. The CDR3 has 14 residues. V gave up 5 bases and J gave up 3 bases; unmatched junction bases: 2. The V gene's germline CDR1 is SNHLY and CDR2 FYNNEI. Sequenced here: CD4+ or CD8+ T cells sorted from blood, sampled in a trial of the OX40 agonist ivuxolimab. The clonotype comes from an adult with an advanced solid tumor such as melanoma, head and neck, liver or kidney cancer. The chain joins TRBV2 to TRBJ1-4; 8 bases line up with TRBD1. The DNA for the CDR3 is TGTGCCAGCAGTTGGACAGGGCCTAATGAAAAACTGTTTTTT. As protein: CASSWTGPNEKLFF.